The source of this T cell receptor beta chain is a study of neurological immune-mediated disorders (dated by TCRdb to the late 2010s). Concerning the study at large: Peripheral blood TCR-beta repertoires from patients with HTLV-I-associated myelopathy (HAM/TSP), patients with multiple sclerosis, and healthy controls were compared in the study using UMI-based sequencing. The 90 to 110 TCR-beta libraries covered PBMC samples along with longitudinal samples, technical triplicates, and paired sorted CD4+ and CD8+ T-cell subsets. The cohort was made up of about 68 subjects, consisting of around 14 HAM/TSP patients, about 35 multiple sclerosis patients and 20 or so healthy controls. The paper's findings and limits, for the study overall: TCR clonal expansion was greatest in HAM/TSP patients and smallest in MS patients, who ranked below even healthy controls. No identical CDR3 amino acid sequences were found to be shared among expanded clones across subjects, suggesting that TCR-beta repertoires were private in all groups.

TCR libraries for sorted subsets were made from 750,000 to 1,000,000 sorted CD4+ or CD8+ T cells. PBMCs were separated from peripheral blood using Ficoll-Hypaque density gradient centrifugation and then cryopreserved in liquid nitrogen. The study also sequenced paired sorted CD4+ and CD8+ subsets from healthy controls, HAM/TSP patients and MS patients. This clonotype was counted many times. Its antigen has not been determined. Base quality data are lacking; no much larger clone is found one base away. Trimming removed 7 bases from V and 3 bases from J, leaving 10 bases between the germline ends. CDR1 and CDR2, looked up from the germline V gene, are MDHEN and SYDVKM. The CDR3 measures 13 amino acids from cysteine to phenylalanine. Solely the CDR3 DNA is kept, with 39 bases framed from the first base. To synthesize cDNA, template-switch 5'RACE was performed with a primer carrying a 10-nucleotide random unique molecular identifier so that each TCR transcript was tagged. Every sequencing run yielded over 180 million TCR-beta sequences covering 15-18 subjects. Total RNA was extracted with the RNeasy kit. TCR-beta VDJ regions were amplified with primers for the TCR constant region and the 5'RACE anchor, using the KAPA Real-time Library Amplification kit. Sample indexes and Illumina adaptors were added in a first PCR, after which library yield was increased in a second PCR. The roughly 650 bp TCR product was size-selected on a 2% E-gel SizeSelection system after Ampure bead purification. Before pooling, libraries had their quality checked on a Bioanalyzer, their concentration measured with Qubit, and their quantity determined with the Kapa Library Quantification kit. An Illumina HiSeq 2500 sequenced the libraries paired-end 2 x 150 bp. To increase sequence diversity, about 23-30% phiX was spiked into each library pool. The authors processed their data as follows. Quality-filtered reads were processed with the UMI-based MiGEC pipeline, and over 75% of raw TCR sequences were removed by the MiGEC pipeline during error correction. VDJ genes were aligned to IMGT germline references, and clonotypes were defined by unique CDR3 amino acid sequence plus V-J genes. Clonal expansion, Shannon diversity, and CDR3 relatedness (CalcPairwiseDistances, ClusterSamples) were evaluated with VDJtools, and phylogenetic trees were built with CLCbio workbench. Expanded clones were defined as having at least 8 unique UMIs, based on coefficient-of-variation modelling across technical triplicates. Starting from the raw public reads, TCRdb applied fastp trimming at Q25, assembled clones with MiXCR and retained in-frame beta chains. Identical CDR3 proteins give one entry, which carries the most common genes and DNA. The V and J calls shown here were made by TCRdb, not taken from the authors' results. The sample contains under 35,000 distinct CDR3 sequences, less than 25% of them found a single time. Together, the top ten hold roughly 30% of the sample.

In this chain, TRBV28 is recombined with TRBJ2-1, with TRBD2 perhaps the D gene, on 5 matching bases. The sequence was obtained from a man aged 45-65 years with HTLV-1-associated myelopathy (HAM/TSP). Sequencing was performed on CD4+ T cells from blood. The DNA sequence is TGTGCCAGCAAGAGGGTAAACTACAATGAGCAGTTCTTC. Its product reads: CASKRVNYNEQFF.